A selection of T cell receptor beta chains follows, all from one sample in a study of CD8 T cells in ankylosing spondylitis. TCRdb ran MiXCR on the 5' RACE reads and lists one entry per CDR3 protein. The data show 190,000 or so distinct CDR3 sequences, 9.5% to 15% seen once. The sequenced material came from blood, either unsorted or a sorted T cell fraction (not recorded which). These receptors were collected from a male donor with ankylosing spondylitis or in good health (not recorded which). Each CDR3 is given with its conserved first and last residue. D genes are given only for firm matches. Rows may omit the clone size; those that give it use once, few, many or a size class.

clone size: .
D gene: .
V gene: TRBV5-5
J gene: TRBJ2-3
CDR3 DNA: TGTGCCAGCAGCTTCCTGGAGCCGACTAGCACAGATACGCAGTATTTT
CDR3 protein: CASSFLEPTSTDTQYF

clone size: few
D gene: .
V gene: TRBV5-6
J gene: TRBJ2-1
CDR3 DNA: TGTGCCAGCAGCTTATCGCCAGACTCCTACAATGAGCAGTTCTTC
CDR3 protein: CASSLSPDSYNEQFF

clone size: .
D gene: TRBD2
V gene: TRBV27
J gene: TRBJ2-1
CDR3 DNA: TGTGCCAGCAGTTTACTAGCGGGCCCCCTATACAATGAGCAGTTCTTC
CDR3 protein: CASSLLAGPLYNEQFF

clone size: few
D gene: .
V gene: TRBV4-1
J gene: TRBJ2-7
CDR3 DNA: TGCGCCAGCAGCCAAGGAGGTGGTCTGGACGAGCAGTACTTC
CDR3 protein: CASSQGGGLDEQYF

clone size: few
D gene: .
V gene: TRBV6-5
J gene: TRBJ2-5
CDR3 DNA: TGTGCCAGCAGTCACTATGCTGGGACCGAAGAGACCCAGTACTTC
CDR3 protein: CASSHYAGTEETQYF

clone size: .
D gene: .
V gene: TRBV14
J gene: TRBJ2-5
CDR3 DNA: TGTGCCAGCAGCCCACAAATCCGGGCCCAAGAGACCCAGTACTTC
CDR3 protein: CASSPQIRAQETQYF

clone size: .
D gene: TRBD1
V gene: TRBV7-2
J gene: TRBJ2-2
CDR3 DNA: TGTGCCAGCAGCCCCCGGGACAGGGGAACCGGGGAGCTGTTTTTT
CDR3 protein: CASSPRDRGTGELFF

clone size: few
D gene: TRBD2
V gene: TRBV27
J gene: TRBJ2-5
CDR3 DNA: TGTGCCAGCACCCAACTAGCGGGGGCCCCTGAAGAGACCCAGTACTTC
CDR3 protein: CASTQLAGAPEETQYF

clone size: .
D gene: TRBD1
V gene: TRBV5-1
J gene: TRBJ2-1
CDR3 DNA: TGCGCCAGCAGCCTACTCGGGACAGGGGCCTACAATGAGCAGTTCTTC
CDR3 protein: CASSLLGTGAYNEQFF

clone size: .
D gene: TRBD1
V gene: TRBV5-1
J gene: TRBJ2-1
CDR3 DNA: TGCGCCAGCAGCTCCGGCGGGACAGGGGCCTACAATGAGCAGTTCTTC
CDR3 protein: CASSSGGTGAYNEQFF

clone size: .
D gene: .
V gene: TRBV3-1
J gene: TRBJ2-2
CDR3 DNA: TGTGCCAGCAGCCAAGAAAGTGTTCACACCGGGGAGCTGTTTTTT
CDR3 protein: CASSQESVHTGELFF

clone size: few
D gene: TRBD2
V gene: TRBV27
J gene: TRBJ2-1
CDR3 DNA: TGTGCCAGCAGGACTAGCGGGGGGGTGAATGAGCAGTTCTTC
CDR3 protein: CASRTSGGVNEQFF

clone size: .
D gene: TRBD1
V gene: TRBV5-1
J gene: TRBJ2-1
CDR3 DNA: TGCGCCAGCAGCCAACGATATGAACAGGGGAACAATGAGCAGTTCTTC
CDR3 protein: CASSQRYEQGNNEQFF

clone size: .
D gene: .
V gene: TRBV7-9
J gene: TRBJ2-7
CDR3 DNA: TGTGCCAGCAGCTTACTTCCAGGGGCTGGTTACGAGCAGTACTTC
CDR3 protein: CASSLLPGAGYEQYF